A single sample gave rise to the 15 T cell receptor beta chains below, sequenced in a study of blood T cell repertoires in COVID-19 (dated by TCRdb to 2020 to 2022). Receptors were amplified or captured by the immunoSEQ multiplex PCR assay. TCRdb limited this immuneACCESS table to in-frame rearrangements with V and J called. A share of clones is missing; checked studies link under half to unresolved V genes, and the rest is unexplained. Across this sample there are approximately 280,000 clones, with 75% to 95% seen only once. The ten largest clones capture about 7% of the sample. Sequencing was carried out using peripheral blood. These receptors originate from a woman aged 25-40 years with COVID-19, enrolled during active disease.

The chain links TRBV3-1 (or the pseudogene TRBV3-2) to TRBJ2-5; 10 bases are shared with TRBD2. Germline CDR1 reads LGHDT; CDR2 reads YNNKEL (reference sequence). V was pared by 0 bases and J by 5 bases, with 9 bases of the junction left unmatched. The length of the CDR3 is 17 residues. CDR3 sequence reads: CASSQDELAGAWETQYF. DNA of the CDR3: TGTGCCAGCAGCCAAGATGAGCTAGCGGGAGCTTGGGAGACCCAGTACTTC.

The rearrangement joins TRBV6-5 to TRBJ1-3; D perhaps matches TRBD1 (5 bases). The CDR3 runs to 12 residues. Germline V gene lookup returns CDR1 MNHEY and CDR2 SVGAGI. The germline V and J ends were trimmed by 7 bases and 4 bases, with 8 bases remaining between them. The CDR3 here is CASNRQGNTIYF. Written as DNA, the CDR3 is TGTGCCAGCAACCGACAGGGAAACACCATATATTTT.

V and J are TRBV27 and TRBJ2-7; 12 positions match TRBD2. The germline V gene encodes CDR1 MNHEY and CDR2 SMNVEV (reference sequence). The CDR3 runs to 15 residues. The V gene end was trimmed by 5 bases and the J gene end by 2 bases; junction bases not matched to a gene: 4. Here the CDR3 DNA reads TGTGCCAGCAGTCCTAGCGGGAGGGCCCCCTACGAGCAGTACTTC. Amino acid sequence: CASSPSGRAPYEQYF.

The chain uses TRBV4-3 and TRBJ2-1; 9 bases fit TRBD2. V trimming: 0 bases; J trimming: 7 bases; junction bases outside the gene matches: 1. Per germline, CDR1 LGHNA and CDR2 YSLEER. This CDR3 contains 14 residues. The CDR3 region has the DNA TGCGCCAGCAGCCAAGAAACTAGCGGGAATGAGCAGTTCTTC. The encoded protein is CASSQETSGNEQFF.

This CDR3 reads CASSPWTGSSHEQYF. In DNA form, the CDR3 reads TGTGCCAGTAGCCCCTGGACAGGGTCATCCCACGAGCAGTACTTC. The chain has TRBV19 and TRBJ2-7, with TRBD1 identical over 8 bases. The CDR3 is 15 residues long. The trim removed 6 bases at V and 5 bases at J, leaving 12 bases unmatched. The V gene's germline CDR1 is LNHDA and CDR2 SQIVND (reference sequence).

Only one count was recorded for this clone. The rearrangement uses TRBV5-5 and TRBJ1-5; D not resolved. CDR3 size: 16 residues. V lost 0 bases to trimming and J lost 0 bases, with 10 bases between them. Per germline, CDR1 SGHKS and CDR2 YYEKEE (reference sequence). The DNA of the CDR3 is TGTGCCAGCAGCTTGGAGTCAGACATTAGCAATCAGCCCCAGCATTTT. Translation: CASSLESDISNQPQHF.

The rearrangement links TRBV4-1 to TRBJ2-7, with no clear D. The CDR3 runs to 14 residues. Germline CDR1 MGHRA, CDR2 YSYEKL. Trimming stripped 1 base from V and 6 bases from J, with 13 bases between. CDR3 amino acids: CASSQVKIAAEQYF. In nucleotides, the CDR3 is TGCGCCAGCAGCCAAGTGAAAATAGCCGCCGAGCAGTACTTC.

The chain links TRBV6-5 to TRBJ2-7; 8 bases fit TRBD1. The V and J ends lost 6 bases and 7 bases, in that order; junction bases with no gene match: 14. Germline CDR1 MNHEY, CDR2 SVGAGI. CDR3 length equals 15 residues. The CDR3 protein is CASSSDRGPGSEQYF. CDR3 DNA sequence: TGTGCCAGCAGCAGCGACAGGGGTCCAGGTTCTGAGCAGTACTTC.

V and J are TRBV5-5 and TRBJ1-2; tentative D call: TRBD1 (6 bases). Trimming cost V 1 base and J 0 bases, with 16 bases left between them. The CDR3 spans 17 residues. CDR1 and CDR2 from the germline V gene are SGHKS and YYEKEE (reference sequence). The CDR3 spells CASSLSLSGGANYGYTF. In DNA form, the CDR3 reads TGTGCCAGCAGCTTGTCTCTTTCGGGGGGCGCTAACTATGGCTACACCTTC.

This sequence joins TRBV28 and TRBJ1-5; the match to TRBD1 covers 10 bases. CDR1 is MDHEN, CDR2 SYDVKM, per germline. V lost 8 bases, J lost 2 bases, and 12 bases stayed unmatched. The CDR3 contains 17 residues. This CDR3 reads CASGAGTGVGGNQPQHF. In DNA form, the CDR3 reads TGTGCCAGCGGGGCCGGGACAGGGGTCGGTGGCAATCAGCCCCAGCATTTT.

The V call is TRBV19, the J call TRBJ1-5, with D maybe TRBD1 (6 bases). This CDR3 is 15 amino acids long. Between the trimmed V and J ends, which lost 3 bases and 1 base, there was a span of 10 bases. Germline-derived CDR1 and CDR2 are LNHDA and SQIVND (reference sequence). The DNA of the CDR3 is TGTGCCAGTAGTATGCGACAGGCCAGCAATCAGCCCCAGCATTTT. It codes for CASSMRQASNQPQHF.

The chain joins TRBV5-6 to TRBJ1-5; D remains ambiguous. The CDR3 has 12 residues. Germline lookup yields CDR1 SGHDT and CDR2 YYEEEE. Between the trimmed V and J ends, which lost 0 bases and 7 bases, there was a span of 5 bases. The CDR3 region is CASSLGPQPQHF. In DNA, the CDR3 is TGTGCCAGCAGCTTGGGTCCGCAGCCCCAGCATTTT.

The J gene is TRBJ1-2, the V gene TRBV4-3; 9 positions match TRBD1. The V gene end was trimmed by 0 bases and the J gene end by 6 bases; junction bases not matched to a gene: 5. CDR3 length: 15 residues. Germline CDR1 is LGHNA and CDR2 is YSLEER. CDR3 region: CASSQDSDRGDGYTF. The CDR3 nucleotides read TGCGCCAGCAGCCAAGATTCGGACAGGGGAGATGGCTACACCTTC.

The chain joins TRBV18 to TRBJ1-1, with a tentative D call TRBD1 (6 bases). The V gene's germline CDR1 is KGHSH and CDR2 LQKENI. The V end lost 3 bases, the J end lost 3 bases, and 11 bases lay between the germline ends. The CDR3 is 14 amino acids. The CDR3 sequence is CASSPSQGYTEAFF. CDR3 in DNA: TGTGCCAGCTCACCGTCGCAGGGGTACACTGAAGCTTTCTTT.

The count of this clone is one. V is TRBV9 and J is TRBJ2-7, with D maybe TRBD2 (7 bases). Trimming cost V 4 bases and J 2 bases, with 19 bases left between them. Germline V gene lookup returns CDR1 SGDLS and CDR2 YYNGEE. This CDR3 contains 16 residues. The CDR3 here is CASSLHPEGGPYEQYF. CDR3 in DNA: TGTGCCAGCAGCCTCCACCCAGAGGGGGGGCCCTACGAGCAGTACTTC. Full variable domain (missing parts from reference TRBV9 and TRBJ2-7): DSGVTQTPKHLITATGQRVTLRCSPRSGDLSVYWYQQSLDQGLQFLIQYYNGEERAKGNILERFSAQQFPDLHSELNLSSLELGDSALYFCASSLHPEGGPYEQYFGPGTRLTVT.